The clone carrying this T cell receptor (beta chain) was detected many times. Its antigen is currently unknown. The data belong to a study of metastatic and nonmetastatic thyroid tumors. Study summary: Across peripheral blood and tumor or nodule tissue samples taken from malignant and benign thyroid patients, the repertoires were compared with one another.

Thyroid surgery had not been preceded by any treatment in any patient. From the PCR reads, TCRdb re-called clones with MiXCR. The table lists about 53,000 clones, roughly 20% of them singletons, with 4% to 5% in the top ten. V was pared by 0 bases and J by 1 base, with 8 bases of the junction left unmatched. Per the germline V gene, CDR1 is MGHRA and CDR2 is YSYEKL. The CDR3 extends over 18 amino acids. General study findings and limits: A significant increase in TCR beta diversity was reportedly seen in malignant thyroid tumors relative to benign nodules, in blood and tumor.

This chain links TRBV4-1 with TRBJ2-1, with TRBD2 matching 8 bases. The specimen was blood. The sequence derives from a female donor with papillary thyroid cancer or a benign thyroid nodule (not recorded which). Some clones in this sample may be carry-over from other donors' samples. The CDR3 sequence is CASSQDPVAGGSYNEQFF. For the CDR3, the DNA is TGCGCCAGCAGCCAAGATCCCGTGGCGGGAGGATCCTACAATGAGCAGTTCTTC.